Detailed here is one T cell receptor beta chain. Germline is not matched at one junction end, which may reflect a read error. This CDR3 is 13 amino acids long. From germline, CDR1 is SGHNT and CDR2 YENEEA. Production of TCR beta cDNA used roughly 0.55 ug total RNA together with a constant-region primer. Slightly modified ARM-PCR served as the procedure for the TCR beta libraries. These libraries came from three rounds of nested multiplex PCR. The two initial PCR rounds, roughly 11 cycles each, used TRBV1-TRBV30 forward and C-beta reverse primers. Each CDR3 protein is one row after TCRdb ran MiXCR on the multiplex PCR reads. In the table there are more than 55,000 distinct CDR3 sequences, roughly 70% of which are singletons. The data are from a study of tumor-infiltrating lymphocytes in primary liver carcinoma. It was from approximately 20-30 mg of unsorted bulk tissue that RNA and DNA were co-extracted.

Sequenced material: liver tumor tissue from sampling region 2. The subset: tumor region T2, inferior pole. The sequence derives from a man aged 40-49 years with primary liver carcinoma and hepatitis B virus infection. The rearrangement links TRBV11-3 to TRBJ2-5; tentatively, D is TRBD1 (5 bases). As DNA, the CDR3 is TGTGCCAGCAGTAGGGGATCCCAAGGGACCCAGTACTTC. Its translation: CASSRGSQGTQYF. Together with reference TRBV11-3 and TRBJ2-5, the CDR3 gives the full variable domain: EAGVVQSPRYKIIEKKQPVAFWCNPISGHNTLYWYLQNLGQGPELLIRYENEEAVDDSQLPKDRFSAERLKGVDSTLKIQPAELGDSAVYLCASSRGSQGTQYFGPGTRLLVL.